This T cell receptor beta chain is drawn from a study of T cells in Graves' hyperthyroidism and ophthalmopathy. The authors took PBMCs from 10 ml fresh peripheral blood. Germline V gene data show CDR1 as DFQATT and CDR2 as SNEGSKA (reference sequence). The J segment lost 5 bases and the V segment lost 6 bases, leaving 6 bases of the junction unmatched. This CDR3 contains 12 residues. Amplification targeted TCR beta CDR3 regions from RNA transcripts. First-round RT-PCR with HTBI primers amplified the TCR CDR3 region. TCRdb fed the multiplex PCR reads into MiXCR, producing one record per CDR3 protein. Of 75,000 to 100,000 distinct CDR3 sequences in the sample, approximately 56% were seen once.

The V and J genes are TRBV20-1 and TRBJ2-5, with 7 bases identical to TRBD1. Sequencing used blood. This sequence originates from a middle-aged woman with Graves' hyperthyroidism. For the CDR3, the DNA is TGCAGTGCCTACCAGGGGGACGAGACCCAGTACTTC. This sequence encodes CSAYQGDETQYF.